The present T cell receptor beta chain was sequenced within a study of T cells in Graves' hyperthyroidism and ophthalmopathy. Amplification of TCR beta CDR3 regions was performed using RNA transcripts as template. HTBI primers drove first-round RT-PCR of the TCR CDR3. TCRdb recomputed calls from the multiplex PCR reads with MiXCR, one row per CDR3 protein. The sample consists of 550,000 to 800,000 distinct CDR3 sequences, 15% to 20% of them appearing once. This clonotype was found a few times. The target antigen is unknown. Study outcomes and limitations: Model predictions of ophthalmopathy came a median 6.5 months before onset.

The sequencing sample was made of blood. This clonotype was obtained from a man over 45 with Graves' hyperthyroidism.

DNA for the CDR3: TGTGCCAGCAGCCCAAGTTGGGGGTCCGATACGCAGTATTTT. Translation gives CASSPSWGSDTQYF. The J gene is TRBJ2-3, the V gene TRBV7-3, with D possibly being TRBD1 or TRBD2 (5 bases each). Germline CDR1 and CDR2: SGHTA and FQGTGA. There are 14 residues in the CDR3. Between the trimmed V and J ends, which lost 5 bases and 6 bases, there was a span of 15 bases.